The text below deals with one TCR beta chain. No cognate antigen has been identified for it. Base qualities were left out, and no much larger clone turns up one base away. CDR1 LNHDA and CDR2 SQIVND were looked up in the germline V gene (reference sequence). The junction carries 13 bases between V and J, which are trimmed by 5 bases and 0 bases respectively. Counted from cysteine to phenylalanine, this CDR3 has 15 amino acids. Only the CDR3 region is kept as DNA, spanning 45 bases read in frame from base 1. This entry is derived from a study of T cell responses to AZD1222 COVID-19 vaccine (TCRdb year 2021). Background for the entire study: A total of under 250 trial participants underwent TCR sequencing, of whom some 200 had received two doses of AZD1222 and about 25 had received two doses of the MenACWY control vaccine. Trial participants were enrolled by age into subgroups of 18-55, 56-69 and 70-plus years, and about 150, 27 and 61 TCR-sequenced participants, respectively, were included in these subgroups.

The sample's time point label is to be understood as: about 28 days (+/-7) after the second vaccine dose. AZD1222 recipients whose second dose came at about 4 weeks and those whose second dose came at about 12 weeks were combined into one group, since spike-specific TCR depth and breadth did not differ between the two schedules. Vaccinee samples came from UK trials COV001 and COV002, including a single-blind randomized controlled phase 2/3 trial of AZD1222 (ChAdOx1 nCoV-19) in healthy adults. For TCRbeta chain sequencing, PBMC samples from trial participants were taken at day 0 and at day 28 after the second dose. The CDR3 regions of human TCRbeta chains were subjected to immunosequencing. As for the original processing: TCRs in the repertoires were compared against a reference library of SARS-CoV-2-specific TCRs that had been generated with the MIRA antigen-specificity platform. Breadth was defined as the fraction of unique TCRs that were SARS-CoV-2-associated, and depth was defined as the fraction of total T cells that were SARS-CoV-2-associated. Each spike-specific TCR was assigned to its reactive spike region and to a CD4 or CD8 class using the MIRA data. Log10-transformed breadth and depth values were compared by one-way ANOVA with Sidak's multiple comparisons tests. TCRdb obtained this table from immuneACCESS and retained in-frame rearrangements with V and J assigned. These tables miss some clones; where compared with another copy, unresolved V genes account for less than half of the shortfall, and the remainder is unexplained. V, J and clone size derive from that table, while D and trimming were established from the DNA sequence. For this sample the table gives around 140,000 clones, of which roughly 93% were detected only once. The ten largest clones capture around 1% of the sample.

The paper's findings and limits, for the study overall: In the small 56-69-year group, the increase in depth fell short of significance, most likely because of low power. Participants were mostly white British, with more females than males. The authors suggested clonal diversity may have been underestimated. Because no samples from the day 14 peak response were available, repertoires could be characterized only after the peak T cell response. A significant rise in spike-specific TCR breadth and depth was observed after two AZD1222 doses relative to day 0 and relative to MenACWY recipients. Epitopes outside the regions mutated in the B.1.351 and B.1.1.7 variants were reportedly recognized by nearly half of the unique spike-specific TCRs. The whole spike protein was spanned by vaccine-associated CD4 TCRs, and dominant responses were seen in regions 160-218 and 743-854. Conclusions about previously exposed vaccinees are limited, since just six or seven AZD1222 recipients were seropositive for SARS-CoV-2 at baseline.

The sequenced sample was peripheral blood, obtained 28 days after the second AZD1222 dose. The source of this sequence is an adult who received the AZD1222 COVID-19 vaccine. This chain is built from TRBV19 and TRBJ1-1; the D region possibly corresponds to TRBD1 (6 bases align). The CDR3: CASSSWGDMNTEAFF. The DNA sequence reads TGTGCCAGTAGTTCTTGGGGGGACATGAACACTGAAGCTTTCTTT.